This TCR beta chain was retrieved from a study of spatial heterogeneity in lung cancer. Described time point: sample taken at primary tumor resection. Researchers sequenced whole RNA taken from tumor, nontumor lung or frozen PBMC without sorting. In this sample, this clonotype turned up a few times. Each CDR3 protein gets one entry after TCRdb re-called the 5' RACE reads with MiXCR. The table has around 63,000 distinct CDR3 sequences, around 8.4% seen once; the top ten hold over 12%. This clonotype was sampled from a female donor with early-stage non-small cell lung cancer. The sequencing used PBMCs, collected at surgery.

CDR3 sequence reads: CASSTIVGQDTEAFF. For the CDR3, the DNA is TGTGCCAGCTCTACAATCGTTGGACAGGACACTGAAGCTTTCTTT. The V gene is TRBV18, the J gene TRBJ1-1; 7 nucleotides line up with TRBD1. Losses at the gene ends were 6 bases for V and 3 bases for J; bases not matched to a gene: 10. Germline V gene sequence: CDR1 KGHSH, CDR2 LQKENI. The CDR3 contains 15 residues.